This T cell receptor (beta chain) emerged from a study of pediatric ulcerative colitis. The CDR3 runs to 15 residues. Germline V gene sequence: CDR1 SGDLS, CDR2 YYNGEE. The V gene lost 0 bases and the J gene lost 2 bases, with 11 bases spanning the gap. Repertoires were generated with immunoSEQ multiplex PCR, while TCRdb's copy carries only in-frame clones and drops some. The sample lists 59,000 or so clones, 75% to 85% occurring once. Source material: blood. This chain uses TRBV9 with TRBJ2-5; possible D gene TRBD2, 5 bases. The origin of this receptor is a boy younger than 18 with moderate ulcerative colitis. CDR3 amino acids: CASSVVLSGQETQYF. The CDR3 DNA reads TGTGCCAGCAGCGTAGTTCTCAGCGGACAAGAGACCCAGTACTTC.